A single sample is the source of the 5 T cell receptor beta chains below, sequenced in a study of blood T cell repertoires in COVID-19. Profiled with immunoSEQ multiplex PCR; TCRdb holds only in-frame clones, not every one. The sample consists of some 180,000 clones, approximately 86% of them appearing once. Material: peripheral blood. These receptors were obtained from an elderly woman with COVID-19, enrolled during active disease.

This CDR3 is CASSLAAGASGYTF. CDR3 sequence (DNA): TGTGCCAGCAGCTTGGCCGCGGGGGCGAGTGGCTACACCTTC. The chain recombines TRBV5-6 with TRBJ1-2; the D gene is possibly TRBD1 (6 bases). The germline V gene encodes CDR1 SGHDT and CDR2 YYEEEE. Trimming removed 0 bases at V and 7 bases at J, with 13 bases between. The CDR3 runs 14 residues.

This clone has a handful of counts. V is TRBV2 and J is TRBJ1-5, with 9 bases fitting TRBD1. From germline, CDR1 is SNHLY and CDR2 FYNNEI. This CDR3 is 14 amino acids long. The ends lost 6 bases at V and 7 bases at J; junction bases unmatched: 7. CDR3 DNA sequence: TGTGCCAGCAGCCCGGGACAGGGAGAACAGCCCCAGCATTTT. Its protein product is CASSPGQGEQPQHF. Full variable domain (remainder filled in from reference TRBV2 and TRBJ1-5): EPEVTQTPSHQVTQMGQEVILRCVPISNHLYFYWYRQILGQKVEFLVSFYNNEISEKSEIFDDQFSVERPDGSNFTLKIRSTKLEDSAMYFCASSPGQGEQPQHFGDGTRLSIL.

CDR3 loop: CASHIRGSNQPQHF. CDR3 in DNA: TGTGCCAGTCATATTAGAGGAAGCAATCAGCCCCAGCATTTT. The chain is built from TRBV19 and TRBJ1-5, with D unresolved. CDR1 is LNHDA and CDR2 is SQIVND in the germline V gene (reference sequence). With 8 bases removed from V and 1 base from J, the gap between germline ends came to 12 bases. The CDR3 has 14 residues. The full variable domain, with the rest looked up from reference TRBV19 and TRBJ1-5, is DGGITQSPKYLFRKEGQNVTLSCEQNLNHDAMYWYRQDPGQGLRLIYYSQIVNDFQKGDIAEGYSVSREKKESFPLTVTSAQKNPTAFYLCASHIRGSNQPQHFGDGTRLSIL.

The chain carries TRBV10-3 and TRBJ1-2; TRBD1 matches 12 bases. V trimming: 0 bases; J trimming: 2 bases; junction bases outside the gene matches: 7. Germline CDR1 ENHRY, CDR2 SYGVKD. This CDR3 has 18 amino acids. The CDR3 protein is CAISESPGQGAPNYGYTF. The CDR3 DNA reads TGTGCCATCAGTGAGTCACCGGGACAGGGGGCGCCGAACTATGGCTACACCTTC.

This clone was observed a handful of times. The chain joins TRBV6-5 to TRBJ1-1; no reliable D call. This CDR3 has 12 residues. With 8 bases removed from V and 5 bases from J, the gap between germline ends came to 12 bases. Germline loops: CDR1 MNHEY, CDR2 SVGAGI. The chain's CDR3 is CASASPGTEAFF. CDR3 nucleotides: TGTGCCAGCGCCTCCCCGGGGACTGAAGCTTTCTTT.